This record looks at one TCR beta chain sequence and its context. This clone was observed a few times. This receptor's antigen is unknown. One base away there is no much larger clone; base qualities are not given. The cohort was made up of several hundred healthy bone marrow donors. Cohort members were all nominally healthy when sampled, although unrecorded immune exposures were likely present. The donor was CMV seronegative and belonged to the group of 320 or so seronegative cohort members. A peripheral blood sample was provided by each donor, and peripheral blood mononuclear cells were used for TCR beta sequencing. The Qiagen DNeasy Blood Extraction Kit was used to extract genomic DNA from the blood cell samples. The data originate from a study of cytomegalovirus exposure and HLA in healthy donors (dated by TCRdb to between 2016 and 2019). About the study as a whole: In an earlier analysis of some 550 of the donors, around 300 Gb of sequence data and 90 million to 130 million unique TCR beta sequences from about 180 million T cells were reported. Typing coverage varied by locus: roughly 620-640 donors for A, B, C, DRB1 and DQB1; roughly 500 for DQA1; about 600 for DPA1; more than 450 for DPB1. Rather than using new phenotypic data, the later analysis identified candidate immune exposures from TCR beta sequences and from how often those sequences occurred across donors. Donor age, sex, ethnicity and CMV serostatus were compiled together with the repertoire data. Of the roughly 420 genotyped donors, 75% to 85% were placed in the genetic ancestry cluster associated with self-reported Caucasian donors. The study aimed to test whether signatures of past pathogen exposure could be identified by cataloging public T cell receptors. To predict cytomegalovirus infection status, the study combined high-throughput TCR immunosequencing, statistical association of individual TCRs with disease status, and machine learning. Because of strong linkage in the cohort, four or five DR-DQ haplotypes were treated as single units for association and clustering. A later genetic analysis took genome-wide SNP genotypes for about 55% of the roughly 700 donors and used that subset as a discovery cohort. The T cell repertoires of 666 subjects were profiled by immunosequencing and related to cytomegalovirus serostatus. A later analysis re-analyzed previously published TCR beta repertoires from about 730 donors and added high-resolution HLA genotyping to study TCR occurrence patterns. Every discovery cohort repertoire had been produced on one sequencing platform. HLA typing included class I and class II loci at four-digit resolution. An early release that covered some 640 HLA-typed donors contained around 330 gigabases of sequencing data and approximately 85 million unique TCR sequences. An earlier analysis of around 580 of the donors used high-throughput TCR beta sequencing to judge whether each TCR beta V gene segment behaved as functional or pseudogenic. A separate validation cohort of roughly 130 different subjects was used in addition to the approximately 610-subject first cohort. Across 398 genotyped donors of the cohort, an average of approximately 220,000 unique TCR beta nucleotide sequences per donor were sequenced, and roughly 18% of those sequences were non-productive. General conclusions and limits of the study: The classifier was reported to diagnose cytomegalovirus status with high specificity and sensitivity in both the original cohort and the validation cohort. Immune exposure information for the cohort was limited to CMV serostatus. Because counts were too low, roughly 17 rarely observed V segments, including chromosome 9 orphons, were left out of the earlier analysis of some 600 of the donors. A later analysis found that HLA-associated TCR beta chains were more clonally expanded and had lower generation probabilities than equally common non-associated chains. The study gave a list of under 200 TCR beta chains associated with cytomegalovirus. Three of the identified cytomegalovirus-associated TCR beta chains were confirmed in vitro to be specific for cytomegalovirus antigens. Assigning TCR associations to individual alleles was difficult when HLA alleles, especially DR and DQ, strongly co-occurred. This cohort had only TCR beta chains sequenced, and the lack of alpha or paired-chain data limited which features could be detected. Most TCR sequences were seen in very few donors, while some public TCRs were found in many individuals. Sequencing depth was assumed to be roughly uniform across donors in the presence/absence analyses, though that assumption may not hold. HLA typing was unavailable for some donors at each locus, so association tests used only the typed subset. In a later genetic analysis, a missense DCLRE1C variant was associated with V-gene and J-gene trimming of TCR beta chains, and the association was replicated in an independent cohort. In an earlier analysis of approximately 590 of the donors, most TCR beta V segments were observed in productive rearrangements about 87% or about 30% of the time, broadly matching IMGT annotations. A further reported finding was that TCR beta sequences accurately predicted the HLA-A and HLA-B alleles for most subjects in the first cohort. A later analysis found that TCR association rates varied across HLA loci, with DRB1 alleles showing the most associated TCRs and HLA-C alleles the fewest. At a false discovery rate of 0.05, a later analysis linked around 15,000 TCR beta sequences to specific HLA alleles. Because the 87-base-pair reads could not distinguish some IMGT-functional V segments, including TRBV6-2 and TRBV6-3, those segments were excluded. In a later genetic analysis, fewer N-insertions in productive TCRs were reported among donors in an Asian-associated ancestry cluster than the roughly 700-donor mean. Several of the top co-occurrence clusters appeared to be linked to parvovirus B19, influenza, CMV and Epstein-Barr virus, according to a later analysis. A later analysis found that most CMV-associated TCR beta chains appeared HLA-restricted, with HLA associations seemingly driven largely by CMV exposure. Correlated functional status among segregating V segments might reflect linkage disequilibrium, but an unknown experimental factor could not be ruled out. A cluster of highly shared sequence variants was judged likely to represent a technical artifact of the sequencing pipeline. According to the authors, the approach could potentially be generalized to other disease states and immunological phenotypes.

Libraries were made using the immunoSEQ multiplex PCR assay. A mixture of 60 forward primers for TCR Vbeta segments and 13 reverse primers for TCR Jbeta segments was used in the multiplex PCR. The CDR3 region of rearranged TCR beta genes was amplified from genomic DNA with a multiplex PCR assay. The amplified TCR beta libraries were sequenced on the Illumina HiSeq System as 87-base-pair reads. As for how the authors treated the data: Across the 700 or so repertoires, a later analysis counted some 80 million unique TCR beta chains, 9.5 million to 13 million of which were shared by at least two donors. A nearest-neighbor algorithm error-corrected the raw reads and collapsed the reads into unique sequences, merging closely related sequences to remove PCR and sequencing errors. Alignment of CDR3 sequences to IMGT reference sequences was used to assign V, D and J gene segments. Each retained sequence needed at least a six-nucleotide match to both a V gene segment and a J gene segment. A rearrangement counted as productive if the CDR3 had no stop codons and remained in frame with V and J, and every other rearrangement counted as non-productive. CDR3 was defined according to IMGT convention as the region running from the second conserved V-encoded cysteine to the conserved J-encoded phenylalanine. Sequences without an unambiguous match to a single V gene segment were excluded from the earlier analysis of about 600 of the donors. An earlier analysis of over 450 of the donors classified V segments as functional when productive rearrangements were above 56.7% and as segregating when the standard deviation between donors was above 5%. A statistical classification framework was developed to diagnose cytomegalovirus status using the catalog of TCR beta chain sequences. A later analysis assigned V and J genes by comparing TCR nucleotide sequences with IMGT/GENE-DB human TR gene sequences. Using the TCRdist pipeline, a later analysis assigned CDR3 sequences along with most-parsimonious VDJ recombination scenarios. A later analysis defined each TCR beta chain by its CDR3 amino acid sequence plus V-gene family, and excluded reads lacking a unique V-gene family. To address suspected cross-contamination and a sequencing artifact, a later analysis removed 450 to 700 highly shared, low-generation-probability nucleotide sequences. For each public chain, a later analysis derived a clonal expansion index from normalized ranks of inferred template counts within each repertoire. Generation probabilities in a later analysis came from a VDJ recombination model fitted to out-of-frame rearrangements, and those results were checked against IGoR. In a later analysis, hypergeometric tests were used to score TCR-TCR, TCR-HLA and TCR-CMV co-occurrence, with a repertoire-size bias correction applied to TCR pairs. False discovery rates were estimated in a later analysis by permuting HLA or CMV assignments 20 times. A later analysis grouped co-occurring TCRs with DBSCAN, adding TCRdist sequence similarity when clustering within HLA-allele-positive subsets. Repertoires with fewer than 30,000 or more than 120,000 public chains, plus five repertoires with anomalous nucleotide sharing, were excluded from co-occurrence clustering. Not all clones reach the TCRdb copy of this immuneACCESS table, which keeps in-frame sequences only. Checked studies attribute under half of the gap to unresolved V genes and leave the rest unexplained. That table is the source of V, J and clone size, and D and trimming were worked out from the DNA. This sample lists approximately 130,000 clones; about 78% were detected once. The ten largest make up more than 0.95% of the sample.

CDR3 length: 16 amino acids, cysteine to phenylalanine. Solely the CDR3 DNA is kept, with 48 bases framed from the first base. The germline V gene provides CDR1 SGDLS and CDR2 YYNGEE. The junction carries 13 bases between V and J, which are trimmed by 2 bases and 4 bases respectively. The TCR originated in a man over 45 in good health and CMV-seronegative. The chain was built from TRBV9 and TRBJ1-6; 5 matching bases give a weak D call of TRBD1. The sequenced sample consisted of PBMCs. The CDR3 reads CASSVAGDQYNSPLHF. The nucleotides read TGTGCCAGCAGCGTTGCGGGGGACCAATATAATTCACCCCTCCACTTT.